This T cell receptor (beta chain) is from a study of cytomegalovirus exposure and HLA in healthy donors. General study points: In an earlier analysis, productive rearrangement rates for most beta V segments clustered near 87% or 30%.

This clone was seen only a few times. As yet, its antigen is unknown. Researchers ran the PCR with 60 Vbeta and 13 Jbeta primers. Clones were sequenced by immunoSEQ multiplex PCR, and TCRdb holds only the in-frame ones, with some missing. The sample lists about 240,000 clones, 82% occurring once. This CDR3 contains 15 residues. Germline-derived CDR1 and CDR2 are MNHEY and SVGAGI. Trimming shortened V by 6 bases and J by 6 bases, and 20 bases separated the two germline ends. The receptor was isolated from a woman aged 40 to 50 in good health and CMV-seropositive. Input material: PBMCs. This chain connects TRBV6-5 to TRBJ1-1, with D uncertain. Here the CDR3 DNA reads TGTGCCAGCAGCCAAGGCAATACGAAGGGAGCTGAAGCTTTCTTT. This translates into CASSQGNTKGAEAFF.